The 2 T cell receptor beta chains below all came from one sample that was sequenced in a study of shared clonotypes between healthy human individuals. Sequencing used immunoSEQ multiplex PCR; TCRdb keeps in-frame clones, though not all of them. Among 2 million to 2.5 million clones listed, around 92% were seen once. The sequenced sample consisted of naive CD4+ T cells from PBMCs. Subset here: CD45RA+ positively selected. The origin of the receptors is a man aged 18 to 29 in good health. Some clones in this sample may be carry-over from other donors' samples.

CDR3 nucleotides: TGTGCCAGCAGTGGGGGGATATATGACGAGCAGTACTTC. Protein sequence: CASSGGIYDEQYF. The V gene is TRBV2, the J gene TRBJ2-7; the D gene could be TRBD1 or TRBD2 (5 bases each). The V end lost 4 bases, the J end lost 5 bases, and 12 bases lay between the germline ends. Germline V lookup: CDR1 SNHLY, CDR2 FYNNEI. This CDR3 region has 13 residues.

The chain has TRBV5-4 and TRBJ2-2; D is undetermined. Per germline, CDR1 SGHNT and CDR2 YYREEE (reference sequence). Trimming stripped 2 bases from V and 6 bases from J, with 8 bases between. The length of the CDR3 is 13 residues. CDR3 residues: CASSFPVAGELFF. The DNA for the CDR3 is TGTGCCAGCAGCTTCCCGGTGGCCGGGGAGCTGTTTTTT.